The rows below give T cell receptor beta chains drawn from one sample of a study of blood T cell repertoires in COVID-19. Assay: immunoSEQ multiplex PCR; the TCRdb copy retains only in-frame clones and omits some. Of roughly 160,000 clones in the sample, around nine tenths are singletons; the top ten hold roughly 2%. Sequencing was carried out using peripheral blood. The receptor set was obtained from a man aged 45-60 years who had recovered from COVID-19. The CDR3 runs from the conserved cysteine through the conserved F or W. A D gene is named only where the DNA matches it firmly. Expanded clones get a size class; other rows say once, few or many, or leave the size out.

abundance	j_gene	v_gene	d_gene	CDR3aa	CDR3nt
-	TRBJ2-2	TRBV27	-	CASSLNTNTGELFF	TGTGCCAGCAGTTTAAATACAAACACCGGGGAGCTGTTTTTT
-	TRBJ2-2	TRBV28	TRBD1	CASSLTGQGLNGELFF	TGTGCCAGCAGTTTAACGGGACAGGGCTTAAACGGGGAGCTGTTTTTT
once	TRBJ1-2	TRBV10-2	TRBD1	CASSESGTATGYGYTF	TGCGCCAGCAGTGAGTCGGGGACAGCAACCGGTTATGGCTACACCTTC
-	TRBJ1-4	TRBV9	-	CASSPRGLGRSNEKLFF	TGTGCCAGCAGCCCCCGGGGTCTAGGTCGGTCTAATGAAAAACTGTTTTTT
-	TRBJ2-7	TRBV30	-	CAGGGWYEQYF	TGTGCCGGGGGCGGGTGGTACGAGCAGTACTTC
-	TRBJ1-5	TRBV9	-	CASSVTGGNQPQHF	TGTGCCAGCAGCGTGACGGGGGGCAATCAGCCCCAGCATTTT
-	TRBJ2-7	TRBV2	-	CATGTGDYEQYF	TGTGCTACGGGGACTGGGGACTACGAGCAGTACTTC
-	TRBJ2-6	TRBV3-1/TRBV3-2	TRBD1	CASSRGDRAGANVLTF	TGTGCCAGCAGCAGAGGGGACAGGGCTGGGGCCAACGTCCTGACTTTC
-	TRBJ2-5	TRBV2	TRBD2	CASSDSGGVRETQYF	TGTGCCAGCAGTGACAGCGGGGGGGTGAGAGAGACCCAGTACTTC
-	TRBJ2-5	TRBV7-3	-	CASSLHPGDQETQYF	TGTGCCAGCAGCTTACACCCGGGGGACCAAGAGACCCAGTACTTC
once	TRBJ1-2	TRBV28	-	CASTRARQRDGYTF	TGTGCCAGCACCAGGGCTCGCCAGCGGGATGGCTACACCTTC
once	TRBJ1-2	TRBV18	TRBD1	CASSLGQESYGYTF	TGTGCCAGCTCACTGGGACAGGAGAGCTATGGCTACACCTTC
-	TRBJ1-4	TRBV7-2	TRBD1	CASSSPWTGVANEKLFF	TGTGCCAGCAGCTCGCCGTGGACAGGAGTGGCTAATGAAAAACTGTTTTTT
-	TRBJ2-7	TRBV4-3	-	CASSPGSVAYEQYF	TGCGCCAGCAGCCCGGGATCGGTCGCCTACGAGCAGTACTTC